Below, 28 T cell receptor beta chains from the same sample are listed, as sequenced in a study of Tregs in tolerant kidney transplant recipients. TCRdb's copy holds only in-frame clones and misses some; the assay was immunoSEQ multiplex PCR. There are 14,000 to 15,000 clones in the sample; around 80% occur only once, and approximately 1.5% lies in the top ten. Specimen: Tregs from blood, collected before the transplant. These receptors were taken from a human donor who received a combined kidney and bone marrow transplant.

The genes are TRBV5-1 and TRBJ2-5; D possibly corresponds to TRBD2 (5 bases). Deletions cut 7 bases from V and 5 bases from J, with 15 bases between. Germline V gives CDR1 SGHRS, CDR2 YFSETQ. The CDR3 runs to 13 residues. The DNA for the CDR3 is TGCGCCAGCTCCCCCCCCGGGGTGGAGACCCAGTACTTC. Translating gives CASSPPGVETQYF.

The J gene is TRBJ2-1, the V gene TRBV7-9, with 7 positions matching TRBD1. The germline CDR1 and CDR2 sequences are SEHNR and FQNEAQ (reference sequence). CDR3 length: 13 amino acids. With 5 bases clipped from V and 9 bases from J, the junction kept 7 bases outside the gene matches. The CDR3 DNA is TGTGCCAGCAGCGACCTTGACAGGGCTGAGCAGTTCTTC. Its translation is CASSDLDRAEQFF.

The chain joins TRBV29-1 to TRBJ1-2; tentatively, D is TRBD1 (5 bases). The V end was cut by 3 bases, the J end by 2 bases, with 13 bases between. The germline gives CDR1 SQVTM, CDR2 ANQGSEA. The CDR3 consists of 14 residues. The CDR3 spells CSVDRGLQNYGYTF. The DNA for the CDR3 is TGCAGCGTTGATAGGGGTTTGCAGAACTATGGCTACACCTTC.

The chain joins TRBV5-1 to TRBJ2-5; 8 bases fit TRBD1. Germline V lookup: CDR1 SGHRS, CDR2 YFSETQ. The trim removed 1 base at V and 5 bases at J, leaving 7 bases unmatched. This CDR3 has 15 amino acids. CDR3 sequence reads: CASSLQGQVWETQYF. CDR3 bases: TGCGCCAGCAGCTTGCAGGGACAGGTGTGGGAGACCCAGTACTTC. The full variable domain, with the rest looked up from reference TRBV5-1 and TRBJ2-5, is KAGVTQTPRYLIKTRGQQVTLSCSPISGHRSVSWYQQTPGQGLQFLFEYFSETQRNKGNFPGRFSGRQFSNSRSEMNVSTLELGDSALYLCASSLQGQVWETQYFGPGTRLLVL.

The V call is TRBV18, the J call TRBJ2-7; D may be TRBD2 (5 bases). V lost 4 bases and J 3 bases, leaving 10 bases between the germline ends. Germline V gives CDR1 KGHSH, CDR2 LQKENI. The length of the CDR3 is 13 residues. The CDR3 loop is CASSLGGGYEQYF. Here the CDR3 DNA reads TGTGCCAGCTCACTGGGCGGAGGCTACGAGCAGTACTTC.

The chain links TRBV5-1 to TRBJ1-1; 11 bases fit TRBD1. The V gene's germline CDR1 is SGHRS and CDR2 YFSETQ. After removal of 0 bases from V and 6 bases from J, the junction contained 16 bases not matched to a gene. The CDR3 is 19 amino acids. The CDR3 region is CASSLVLRTGGGVGPEAFF. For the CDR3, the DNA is TGCGCCAGCAGCTTGGTTTTGAGGACAGGGGGCGGGGTAGGGCCTGAAGCTTTCTTT.

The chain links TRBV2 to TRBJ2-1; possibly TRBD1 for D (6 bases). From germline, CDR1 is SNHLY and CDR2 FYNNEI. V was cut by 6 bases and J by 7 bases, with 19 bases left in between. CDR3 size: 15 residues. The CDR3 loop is CASRGDRSRVNEQFF. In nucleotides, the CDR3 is TGTGCCAGCAGGGGAGACAGGTCGAGGGTTAATGAGCAGTTCTTC.

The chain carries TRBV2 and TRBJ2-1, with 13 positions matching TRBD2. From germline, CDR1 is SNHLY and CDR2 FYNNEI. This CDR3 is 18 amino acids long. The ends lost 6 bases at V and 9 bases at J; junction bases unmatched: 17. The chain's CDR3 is CASSATRLAGGSGPEQFF. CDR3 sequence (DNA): TGTGCCAGCAGCGCCACCCGACTAGCGGGAGGAAGTGGTCCTGAGCAGTTCTTC.

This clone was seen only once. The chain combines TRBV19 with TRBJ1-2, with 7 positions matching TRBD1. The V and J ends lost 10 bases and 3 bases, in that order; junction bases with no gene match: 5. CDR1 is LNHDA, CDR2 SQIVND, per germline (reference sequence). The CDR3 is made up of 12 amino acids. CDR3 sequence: CATVDRDYGYTF. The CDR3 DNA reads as TGTGCCACCGTTGACAGGGACTATGGCTACACCTTC.

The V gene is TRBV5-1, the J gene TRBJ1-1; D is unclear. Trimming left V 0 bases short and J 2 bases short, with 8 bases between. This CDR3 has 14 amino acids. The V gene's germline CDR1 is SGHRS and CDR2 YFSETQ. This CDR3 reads CASSLDPRNTEAFF. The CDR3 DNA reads TGCGCCAGCAGCTTGGATCCGCGAAACACTGAAGCTTTCTTT. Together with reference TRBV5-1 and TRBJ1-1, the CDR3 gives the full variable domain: KAGVTQTPRYLIKTRGQQVTLSCSPISGHRSVSWYQQTPGQGLQFLFEYFSETQRNKGNFPGRFSGRQFSNSRSEMNVSTLELGDSALYLCASSLDPRNTEAFFGQGTRLTVV.

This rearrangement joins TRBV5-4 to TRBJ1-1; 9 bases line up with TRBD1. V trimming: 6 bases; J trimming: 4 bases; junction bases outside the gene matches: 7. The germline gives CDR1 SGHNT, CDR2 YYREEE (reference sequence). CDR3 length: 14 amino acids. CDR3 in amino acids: CASTLGGQGTEAFF. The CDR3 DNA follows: TGTGCCAGCACTTTGGGGGGACAGGGCACTGAAGCTTTCTTT.

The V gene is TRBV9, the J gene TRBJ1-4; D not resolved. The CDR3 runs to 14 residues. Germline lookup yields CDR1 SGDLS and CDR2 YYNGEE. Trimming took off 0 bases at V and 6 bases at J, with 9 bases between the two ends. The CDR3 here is CASSVVAADEKLFF. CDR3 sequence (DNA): TGTGCCAGCAGCGTAGTTGCGGCAGATGAAAAACTGTTTTTT.

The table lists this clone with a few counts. This CDR3 is CASSLVGRGNYGYTF. In DNA, the CDR3 is TGTGCCAGCAGCTTAGTTGGCAGGGGTAACTATGGCTACACCTTC. The gene calls are TRBV7-9 and TRBJ1-2, with a weak D call TRBD1 (6 bases). Germline loops: CDR1 SEHNR, CDR2 FQNEAQ (reference sequence). This CDR3 is built from 15 residues. The V end lost 1 base, the J end lost 1 base, and 10 bases lay between the germline ends.

CDR3 in amino acids: CASSAASAPGNTIYF. The CDR3 nucleotides are TGTGCCAGCAGCGCCGCGTCAGCGCCTGGAAACACCATATATTTT. This chain links TRBV5-4 with TRBJ1-3; D not resolved. V was pared by 4 bases and J by 2 bases, with 13 bases between. The CDR3 consists of 15 residues. The germline V gene encodes CDR1 SGHNT and CDR2 YYREEE (reference sequence).

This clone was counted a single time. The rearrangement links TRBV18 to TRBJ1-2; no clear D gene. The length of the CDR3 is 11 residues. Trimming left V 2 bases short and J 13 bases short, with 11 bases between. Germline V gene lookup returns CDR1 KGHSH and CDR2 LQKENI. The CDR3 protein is CASSPSEIVTF. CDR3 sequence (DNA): TGTGCCAGCTCACCATCCGAGATCGTCACCTTC.

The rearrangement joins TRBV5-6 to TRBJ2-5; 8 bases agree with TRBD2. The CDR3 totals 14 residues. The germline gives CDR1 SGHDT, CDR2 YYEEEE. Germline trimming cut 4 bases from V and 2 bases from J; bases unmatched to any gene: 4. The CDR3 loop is CASSILAAQETQYF. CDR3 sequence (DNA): TGTGCCAGCAGCATACTAGCGGCACAAGAGACCCAGTACTTC. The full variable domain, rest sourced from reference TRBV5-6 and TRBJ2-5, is DAGVTQSPTHLIKTRGQQVTLRCSPKSGHDTVSWYQQALGQGPQFIFQYYEEEERQRGNFPDRFSGHQFPNYSSELNVNALLLGDSALYLCASSILAAQETQYFGPGTRLLVL.

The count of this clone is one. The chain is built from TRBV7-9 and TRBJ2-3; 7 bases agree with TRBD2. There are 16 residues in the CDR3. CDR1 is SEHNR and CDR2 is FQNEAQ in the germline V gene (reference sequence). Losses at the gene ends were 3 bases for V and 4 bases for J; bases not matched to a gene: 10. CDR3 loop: CASSFGGRTGPDTQYF. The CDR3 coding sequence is TGTGCCAGCAGCTTTGGCGGGAGAACAGGCCCAGATACGCAGTATTTT.

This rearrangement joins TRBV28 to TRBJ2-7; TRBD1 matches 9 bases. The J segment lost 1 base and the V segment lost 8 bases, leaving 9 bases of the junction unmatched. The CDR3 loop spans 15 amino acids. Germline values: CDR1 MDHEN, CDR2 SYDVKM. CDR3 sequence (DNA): TGTGCCAGCTGTGGTCGGACAGGGGCATCCTACGAGCAGTACTTC. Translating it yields CASCGRTGASYEQYF. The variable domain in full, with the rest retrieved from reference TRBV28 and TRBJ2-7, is DVKVTQSSRYLVKRTGEKVFLECVQDMDHENMFWYRQDPGLGLRLIYFSYDVKMKEKGDIPEGYSVSREKKERFSLILESASTNQTSMYLCASCGRTGASYEQYFGPGTRLTVT.

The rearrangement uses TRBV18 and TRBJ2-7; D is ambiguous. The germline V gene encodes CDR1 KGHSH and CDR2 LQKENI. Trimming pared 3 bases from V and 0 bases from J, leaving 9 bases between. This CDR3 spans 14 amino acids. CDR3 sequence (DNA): TGTGCCAGCTCACCCCCATCATTCTCCTACGAGCAGTACTTC. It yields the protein CASSPPSFSYEQYF.

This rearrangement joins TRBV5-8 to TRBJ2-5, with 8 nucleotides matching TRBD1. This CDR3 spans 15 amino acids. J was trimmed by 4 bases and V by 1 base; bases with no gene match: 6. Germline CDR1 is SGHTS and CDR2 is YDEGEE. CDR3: CASSLQGAVGETQYF. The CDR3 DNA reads TGTGCCAGCAGCTTGCAGGGGGCGGTAGGAGAGACCCAGTACTTC.

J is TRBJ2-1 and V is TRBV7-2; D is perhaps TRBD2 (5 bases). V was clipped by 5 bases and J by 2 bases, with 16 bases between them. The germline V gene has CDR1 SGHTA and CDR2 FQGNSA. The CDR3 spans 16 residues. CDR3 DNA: TGTGCCAGCAGCCGCCTGGTGCGGGTAGCCTACAATGAGCAGTTCTTC. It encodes CASSRLVRVAYNEQFF.

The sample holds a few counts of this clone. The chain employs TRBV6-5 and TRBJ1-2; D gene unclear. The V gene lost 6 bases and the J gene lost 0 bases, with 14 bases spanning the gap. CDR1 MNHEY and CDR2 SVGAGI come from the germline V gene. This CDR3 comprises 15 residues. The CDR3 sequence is CASSLGLTTNYGYTF. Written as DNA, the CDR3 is TGTGCCAGCAGCCTTGGACTGACAACTAACTATGGCTACACCTTC.

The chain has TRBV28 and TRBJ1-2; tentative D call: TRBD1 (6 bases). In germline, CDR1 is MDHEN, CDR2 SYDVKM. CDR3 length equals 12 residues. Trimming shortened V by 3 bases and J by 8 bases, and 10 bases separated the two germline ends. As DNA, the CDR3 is TGTGCCAGCAGTTTGGGACAAGGCGGCTACACCTTC. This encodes CASSLGQGGYTF.

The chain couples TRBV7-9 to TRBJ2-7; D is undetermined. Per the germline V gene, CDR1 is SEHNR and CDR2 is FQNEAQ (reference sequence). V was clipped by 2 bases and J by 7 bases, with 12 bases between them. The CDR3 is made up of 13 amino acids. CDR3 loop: CASSLILSGEQYF. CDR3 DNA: TGTGCCAGCAGCTTAATCCTCTCCGGGGAGCAGTACTTC.

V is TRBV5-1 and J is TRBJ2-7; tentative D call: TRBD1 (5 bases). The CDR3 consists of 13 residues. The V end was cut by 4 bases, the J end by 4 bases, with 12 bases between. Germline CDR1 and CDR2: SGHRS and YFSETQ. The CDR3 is CASSRMTEYEQYF. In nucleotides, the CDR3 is TGCGCCAGCAGCCGAATGACAGAGTACGAGCAGTACTTC.

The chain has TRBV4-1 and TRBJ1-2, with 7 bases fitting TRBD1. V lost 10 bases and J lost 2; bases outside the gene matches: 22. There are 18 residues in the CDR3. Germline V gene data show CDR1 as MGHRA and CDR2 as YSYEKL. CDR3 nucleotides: TGCGCCAAGAGGGAAGACAGGGTATCCTTGAGAGCGAACTATGGCTACACCTTC. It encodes CAKREDRVSLRANYGYTF.

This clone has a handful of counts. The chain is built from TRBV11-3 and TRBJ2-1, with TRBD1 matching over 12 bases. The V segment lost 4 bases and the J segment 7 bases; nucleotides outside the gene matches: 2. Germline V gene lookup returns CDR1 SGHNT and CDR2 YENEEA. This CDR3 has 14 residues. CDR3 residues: CASSSGQGANEQFF. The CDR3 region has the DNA TGTGCCAGCAGCTCGGGACAGGGGGCGAATGAGCAGTTCTTC.

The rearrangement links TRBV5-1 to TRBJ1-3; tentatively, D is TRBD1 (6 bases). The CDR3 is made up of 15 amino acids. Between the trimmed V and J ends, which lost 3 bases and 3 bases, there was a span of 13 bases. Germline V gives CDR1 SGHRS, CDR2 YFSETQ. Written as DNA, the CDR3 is TGCGCCAGCAGCTGGGGGGGCCAGGTTGGAAACACCATATATTTT. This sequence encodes CASSWGGQVGNTIYF. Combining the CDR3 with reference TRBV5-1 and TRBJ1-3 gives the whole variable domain KAGVTQTPRYLIKTRGQQVTLSCSPISGHRSVSWYQQTPGQGLQFLFEYFSETQRNKGNFPGRFSGRQFSNSRSEMNVSTLELGDSALYLCASSWGGQVGNTIYFGEGSWLTVV.